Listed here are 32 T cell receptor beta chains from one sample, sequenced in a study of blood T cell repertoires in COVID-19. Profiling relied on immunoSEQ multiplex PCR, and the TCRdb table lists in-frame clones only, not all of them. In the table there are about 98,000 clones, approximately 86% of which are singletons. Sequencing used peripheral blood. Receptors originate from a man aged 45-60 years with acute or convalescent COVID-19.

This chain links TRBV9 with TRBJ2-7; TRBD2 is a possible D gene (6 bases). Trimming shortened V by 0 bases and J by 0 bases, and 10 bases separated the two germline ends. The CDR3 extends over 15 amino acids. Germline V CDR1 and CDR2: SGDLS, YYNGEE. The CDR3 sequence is CASSVATSSSYEQYF. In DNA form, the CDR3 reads TGTGCCAGCAGCGTAGCGACTAGTAGCTCCTACGAGCAGTACTTC.

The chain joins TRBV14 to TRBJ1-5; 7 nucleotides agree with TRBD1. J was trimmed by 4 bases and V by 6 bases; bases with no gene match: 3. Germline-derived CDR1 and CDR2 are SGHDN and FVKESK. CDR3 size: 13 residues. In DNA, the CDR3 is TGTGCCAGCAGTCCAGGGGGGAATCAGCCCCAGCATTTT. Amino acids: CASSPGGNQPQHF. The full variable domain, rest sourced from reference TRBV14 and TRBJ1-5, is EAGVTQFPSHSVIEKGQTVTLRCDPISGHDNLYWYRRVMGKEIKFLLHFVKESKQDESGMPNNRFLAERTGGTYSTLKVQPAELEDSGVYFCASSPGGNQPQHFGDGTRLSIL.

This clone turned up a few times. CDR3 protein: CASSKAGGFYNEQFF. DNA of the CDR3: TGTGCCAGTAGTAAGGCGGGAGGGTTCTACAATGAGCAGTTCTTC. The chain couples TRBV19 to TRBJ2-1; 9 positions agree with TRBD2. The ends lost 4 bases at V and 3 bases at J; junction bases unmatched: 4. CDR3 size: 15 residues. Germline lookup yields CDR1 LNHDA and CDR2 SQIVND (reference sequence).

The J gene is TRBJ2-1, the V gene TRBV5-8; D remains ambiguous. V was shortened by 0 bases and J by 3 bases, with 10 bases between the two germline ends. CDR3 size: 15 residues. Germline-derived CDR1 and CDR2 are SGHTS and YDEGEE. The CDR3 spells CASSLVLTLYNEQFF. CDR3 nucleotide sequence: TGTGCCAGCAGCTTGGTGTTGACACTCTACAATGAGCAGTTCTTC.

CDR3 region: CASSLGRGGDQETQYF. The DNA for the CDR3 is TGCGCCAGCAGCTTGGGCCGTGGGGGGGATCAAGAGACCCAGTACTTC. The rearrangement joins TRBV5-1 to TRBJ2-5, with TRBD2 matching over 7 bases. The J segment lost 2 bases and the V segment lost 0 bases, leaving 7 bases of the junction unmatched. The CDR3 sequence is 16 residues long. The germline gives CDR1 SGHRS, CDR2 YFSETQ.

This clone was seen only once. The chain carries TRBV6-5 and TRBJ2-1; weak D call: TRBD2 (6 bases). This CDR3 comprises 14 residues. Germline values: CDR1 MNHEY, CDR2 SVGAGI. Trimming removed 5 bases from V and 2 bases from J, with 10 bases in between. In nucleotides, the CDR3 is TGTGCCAGCAGTAGTAGCGGAACCTACAATGAGCAGTTCTTC. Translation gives CASSSSGTYNEQFF.

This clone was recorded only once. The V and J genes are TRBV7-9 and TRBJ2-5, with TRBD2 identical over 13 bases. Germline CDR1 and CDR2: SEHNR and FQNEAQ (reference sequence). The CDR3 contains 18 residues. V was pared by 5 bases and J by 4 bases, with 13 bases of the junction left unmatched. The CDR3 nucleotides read TGTGCCAGCAGCCTGCATTGGACTAGCGGGAGTAATGCAGAGACCCAGTACTTC. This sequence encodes CASSLHWTSGSNAETQYF.

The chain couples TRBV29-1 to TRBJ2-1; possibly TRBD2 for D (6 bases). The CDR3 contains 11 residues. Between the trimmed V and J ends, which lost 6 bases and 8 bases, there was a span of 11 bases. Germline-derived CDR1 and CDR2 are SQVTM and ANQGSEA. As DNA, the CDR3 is TGCAGCGTGGGGACTCTAGATGAGCAGTTCTTC. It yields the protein CSVGTLDEQFF.

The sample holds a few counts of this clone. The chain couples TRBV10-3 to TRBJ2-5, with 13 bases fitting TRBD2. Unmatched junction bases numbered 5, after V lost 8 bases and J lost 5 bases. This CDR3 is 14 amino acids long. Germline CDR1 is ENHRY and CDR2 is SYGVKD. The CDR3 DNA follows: TGTGCCATCGGAGGACTAGCGGGAGATGAGACCCAGTACTTC. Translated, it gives CAIGGLAGDETQYF.

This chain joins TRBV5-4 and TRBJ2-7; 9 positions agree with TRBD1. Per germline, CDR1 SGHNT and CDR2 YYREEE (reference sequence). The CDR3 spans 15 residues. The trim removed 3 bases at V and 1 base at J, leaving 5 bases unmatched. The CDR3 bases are TGTGCCAGCAGCTCGACCGGGACAGGGTCCTACGAGCAGTACTTC. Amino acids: CASSSTGTGSYEQYF. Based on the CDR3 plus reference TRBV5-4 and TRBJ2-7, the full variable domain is ETGVTQSPTHLIKTRGQQVTLRCSSQSGHNTVSWYQQALGQGPQFIFQYYREEENGRGNFPPRFSGLQFPNYSSELNVNALELDDSALYLCASSSTGTGSYEQYFGPGTRLTVT.

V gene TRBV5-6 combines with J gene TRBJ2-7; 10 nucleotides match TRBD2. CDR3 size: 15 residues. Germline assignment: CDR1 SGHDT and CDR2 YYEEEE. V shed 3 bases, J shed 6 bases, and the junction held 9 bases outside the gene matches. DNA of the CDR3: TGTGCCAGCAGCTGGGGGCTAGCGGGAGCATCCGAGCAGTACTTC. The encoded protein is CASSWGLAGASEQYF.

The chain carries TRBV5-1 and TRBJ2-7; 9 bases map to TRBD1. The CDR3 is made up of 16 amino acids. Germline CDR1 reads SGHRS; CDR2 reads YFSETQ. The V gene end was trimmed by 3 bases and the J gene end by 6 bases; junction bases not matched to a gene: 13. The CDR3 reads CASSYLLDRGVSEQYF. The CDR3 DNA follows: TGCGCCAGCAGCTACCTGCTTGACAGGGGGGTCAGCGAGCAGTACTTC.

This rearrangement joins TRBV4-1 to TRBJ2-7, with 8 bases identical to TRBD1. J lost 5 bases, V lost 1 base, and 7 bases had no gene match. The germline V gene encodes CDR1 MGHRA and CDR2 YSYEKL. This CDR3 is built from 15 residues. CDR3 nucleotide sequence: TGCGCCAGCAGCCAAGGCCAGGGGGCAGGTAACGAGCAGTACTTC. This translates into CASSQGQGAGNEQYF.

The CDR3 nucleotides are TGTGCCACCAGGCGGGGGTACCAAGAGACCCAGTACTTC. Translation: CATRRGYQETQYF. This chain uses TRBV19 with TRBJ2-5, with 7 bases matching TRBD2. The germline V gene has CDR1 LNHDA and CDR2 SQIVND (reference sequence). V lost 10 bases and J lost 0; bases outside the gene matches: 5. The CDR3 totals 13 residues.

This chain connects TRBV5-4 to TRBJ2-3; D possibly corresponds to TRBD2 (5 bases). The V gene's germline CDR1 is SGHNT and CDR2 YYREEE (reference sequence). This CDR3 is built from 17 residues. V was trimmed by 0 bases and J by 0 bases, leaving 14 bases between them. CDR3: CASSLDNLASSTDTQYF. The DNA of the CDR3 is TGTGCCAGCAGCTTGGATAACCTAGCATCTAGCACAGATACGCAGTATTTT.

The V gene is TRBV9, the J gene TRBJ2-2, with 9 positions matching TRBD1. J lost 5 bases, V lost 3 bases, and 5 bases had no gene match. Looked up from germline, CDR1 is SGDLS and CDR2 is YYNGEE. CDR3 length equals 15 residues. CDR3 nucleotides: TGTGCCAGCAGCGGGGGACAGGGACGGACCGGGGAGCTGTTTTTT. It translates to CASSGGQGRTGELFF.

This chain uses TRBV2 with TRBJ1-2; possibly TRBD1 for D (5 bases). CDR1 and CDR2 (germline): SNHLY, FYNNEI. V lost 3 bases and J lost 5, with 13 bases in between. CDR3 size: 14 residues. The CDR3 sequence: CASSDQGGAYGYTF. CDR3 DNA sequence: TGTGCCAGCAGTGACCAGGGCGGCGCTTATGGCTACACCTTC.

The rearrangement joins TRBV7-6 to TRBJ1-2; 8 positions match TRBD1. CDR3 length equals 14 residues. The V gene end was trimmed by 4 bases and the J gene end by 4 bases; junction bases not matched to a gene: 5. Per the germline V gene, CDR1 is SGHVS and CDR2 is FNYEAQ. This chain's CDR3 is CASSSGQGGYGYTF. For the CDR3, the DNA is TGTGCCAGCAGCTCAGGACAGGGCGGCTATGGCTACACCTTC.

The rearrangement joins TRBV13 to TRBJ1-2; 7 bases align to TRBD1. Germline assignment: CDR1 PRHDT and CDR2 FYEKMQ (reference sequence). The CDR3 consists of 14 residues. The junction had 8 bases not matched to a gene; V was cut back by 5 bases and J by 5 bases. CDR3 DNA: TGTGCCAGCAGCACCCACAGGGGCAAATATGGCTACACCTTC. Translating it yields CASSTHRGKYGYTF.

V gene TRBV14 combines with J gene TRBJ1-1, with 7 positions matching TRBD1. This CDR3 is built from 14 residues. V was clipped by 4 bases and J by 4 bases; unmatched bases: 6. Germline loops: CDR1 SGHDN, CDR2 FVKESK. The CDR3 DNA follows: TGTGCCAGCAGCCGAGGGGGCCTGAGCACTGAAGCTTTCTTT. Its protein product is CASSRGGLSTEAFF. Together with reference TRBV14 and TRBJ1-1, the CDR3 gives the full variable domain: EAGVTQFPSHSVIEKGQTVTLRCDPISGHDNLYWYRRVMGKEIKFLLHFVKESKQDESGMPNNRFLAERTGGTYSTLKVQPAELEDSGVYFCASSRGGLSTEAFFGQGTRLTVV.

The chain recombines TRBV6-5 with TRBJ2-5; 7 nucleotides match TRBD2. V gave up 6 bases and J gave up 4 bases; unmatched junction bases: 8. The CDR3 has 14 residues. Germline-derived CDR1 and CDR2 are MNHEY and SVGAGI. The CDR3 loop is CASSVTGGIETQYF. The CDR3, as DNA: TGTGCCAGCAGCGTTACGGGAGGAATAGAGACCCAGTACTTC.

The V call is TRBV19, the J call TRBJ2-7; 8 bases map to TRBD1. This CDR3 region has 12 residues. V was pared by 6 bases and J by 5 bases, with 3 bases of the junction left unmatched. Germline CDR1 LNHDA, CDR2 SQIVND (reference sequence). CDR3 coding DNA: TGTGCCAGTAGAGACAGGGGACACGAGCAGTACTTC. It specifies CASRDRGHEQYF.

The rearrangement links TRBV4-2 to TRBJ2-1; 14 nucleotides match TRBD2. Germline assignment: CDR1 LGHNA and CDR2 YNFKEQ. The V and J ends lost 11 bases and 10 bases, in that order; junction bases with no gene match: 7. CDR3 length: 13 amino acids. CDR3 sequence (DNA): TGTGCCGGCGGGACTAGCGGGAGTTACGAGCAGTTCTTC. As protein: CAGGTSGSYEQFF.

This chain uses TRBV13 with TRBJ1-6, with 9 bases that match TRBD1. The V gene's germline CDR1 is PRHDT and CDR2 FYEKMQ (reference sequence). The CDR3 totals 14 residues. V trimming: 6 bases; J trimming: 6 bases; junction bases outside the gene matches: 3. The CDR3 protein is CASRNRGLNSPLHF. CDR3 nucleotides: TGTGCCAGCAGAAACAGGGGGCTTAATTCACCCCTCCACTTT.

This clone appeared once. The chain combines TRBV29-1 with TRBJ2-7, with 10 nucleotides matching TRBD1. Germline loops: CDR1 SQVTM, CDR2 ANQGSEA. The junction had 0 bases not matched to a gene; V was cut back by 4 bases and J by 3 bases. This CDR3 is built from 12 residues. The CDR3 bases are TGCAGCGTTGGGGACAGGGGCTACGAGCAGTACTTC. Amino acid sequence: CSVGDRGYEQYF.

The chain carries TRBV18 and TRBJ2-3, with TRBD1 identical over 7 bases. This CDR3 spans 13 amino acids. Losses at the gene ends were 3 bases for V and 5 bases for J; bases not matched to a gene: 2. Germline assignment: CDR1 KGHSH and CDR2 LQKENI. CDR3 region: CASSPRQGDTQYF. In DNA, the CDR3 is TGTGCCAGCTCACCGAGACAGGGAGATACGCAGTATTTT.

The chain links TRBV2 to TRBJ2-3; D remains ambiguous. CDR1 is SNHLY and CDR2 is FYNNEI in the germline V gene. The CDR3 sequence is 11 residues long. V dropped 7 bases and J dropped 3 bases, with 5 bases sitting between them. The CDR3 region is CASTSTDTQYF. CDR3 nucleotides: TGTGCCAGCACTTCGACAGATACGCAGTATTTT.

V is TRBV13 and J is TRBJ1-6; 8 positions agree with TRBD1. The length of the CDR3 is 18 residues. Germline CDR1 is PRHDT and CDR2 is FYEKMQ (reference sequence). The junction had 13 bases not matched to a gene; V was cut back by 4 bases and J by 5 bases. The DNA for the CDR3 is TGTGCCAGCAGCTCAGGACAGGGCCAACTGCGCCATAATTCACCCCTCCACTTT. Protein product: CASSSGQGQLRHNSPLHF.

The CDR3 here is CASSDRSTGGSPLHF. CDR3 DNA sequence: TGTGCCAGCAGTGACCGCTCAACAGGGGGGTCACCCCTCCACTTT. The rearrangement joins TRBV25-1 to TRBJ1-6, with 8 bases fitting TRBD1. Germline V gene lookup returns CDR1 MGHDK and CDR2 SYGVNS. This CDR3 has 15 amino acids. Unmatched junction bases numbered 8, after V lost 3 bases and J lost 10 bases.

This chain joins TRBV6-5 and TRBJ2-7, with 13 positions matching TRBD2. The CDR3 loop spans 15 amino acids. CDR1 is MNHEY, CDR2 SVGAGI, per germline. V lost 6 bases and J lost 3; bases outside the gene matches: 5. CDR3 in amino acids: CASRSLAGGGYEQYF. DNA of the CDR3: TGTGCCAGCAGGTCACTAGCGGGAGGGGGCTACGAGCAGTACTTC.

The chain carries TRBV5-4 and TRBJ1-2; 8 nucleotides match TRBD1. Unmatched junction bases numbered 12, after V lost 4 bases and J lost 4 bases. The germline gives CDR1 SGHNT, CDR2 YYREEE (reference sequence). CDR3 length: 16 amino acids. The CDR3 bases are TGTGCCAGCAGCCAGGGGGGACAGGCCATCTTCTATGGCTACACCTTC. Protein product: CASSQGGQAIFYGYTF.

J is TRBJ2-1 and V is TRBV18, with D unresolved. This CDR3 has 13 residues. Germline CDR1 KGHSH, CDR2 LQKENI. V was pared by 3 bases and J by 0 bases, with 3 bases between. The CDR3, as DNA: TGTGCCAGCTCACCTAGCTCCTACAATGAGCAGTTCTTC. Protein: CASSPSSYNEQFF.